A single sample gave rise to the 32 T cell receptor beta chains below, sequenced in a study of regulatory T cells in long-lasting Graves disease. Time point defined: newly diagnosed GD, antithyroid drugs for less than 3 months. PBMC RNA was the source of the TCR library. Combining iRepertoire HTBI primers with Arm-PCR of CDR3 regions, the authors built TCR beta libraries. TCRdb reprocessed the multiplex PCR reads with MiXCR, giving one entry per CDR3 protein. This table holds over 500,000 distinct CDR3 sequences, around 15% found once. The sample was also linked to a second study, of T cells in Graves' hyperthyroidism and ophthalmopathy.

Here the sequenced sample was peripheral blood mononuclear cells (PBMCs), taken at new diagnosis, from a patient treated with antithyroid drugs. These receptors all come from a woman aged 30 to 39 with Graves disease.

This clonotype appeared many times. This rearrangement joins TRBV12-3 or TRBV12-4 to TRBJ1-1; D is undetermined. This CDR3 comprises 14 residues. V gave up 3 bases and J gave up 2 bases, with 10 bases separating them. This CDR3 reads CASSFSAGNTEAFF. CDR3 sequence (DNA): TGTGCCAGCAGTTTCTCGGCGGGAAACACTGAAGCTTTCTTT.

This clonotype was seen a handful of times. The chain uses TRBV30 and TRBJ2-7; D ambiguous. CDR1 is GTSNPN, CDR2 SVGIG, per germline (reference sequence). Trimming left V 1 base short and J 0 bases short, with 10 bases between. The CDR3 has 14 residues. CDR3 sequence reads: CAWSARTFSYEQYF. CDR3 sequence (DNA): TGTGCCTGGAGTGCCCGGACCTTCTCCTACGAGCAGTACTTC.

V usage is TRBV28 and J usage is TRBJ2-1; 10 bases are a match to TRBD2. Germline loops: CDR1 MDHEN, CDR2 SYDVKM. With 4 bases clipped from V and 8 bases from J, the junction kept 11 bases outside the gene matches. The CDR3 runs 16 residues. CDR3 in amino acids: CASSSTGLATSDEQFF. CDR3 coding DNA: TGTGCCAGCAGTTCGACGGGACTAGCGACCAGCGATGAGCAGTTCTTC.

In this sample, this clonotype turned up many times. The chain carries TRBV30 and TRBJ1-1; D is perhaps TRBD1 (5 bases). CDR3 length: 13 amino acids. V dropped 4 bases and J dropped 4 bases, with 13 bases sitting between them. CDR1 and CDR2 (germline): GTSNPN, SVGIG (reference sequence). CDR3 in amino acids: CAWMVERGTEAFF. The CDR3 DNA is TGTGCCTGGATGGTAGAGAGGGGCACTGAAGCTTTCTTT.

This clonotype was counted a few times. This chain uses TRBV19 with TRBJ1-5; D uncertain. Deletions cut 5 bases from V and 3 bases from J, with 17 bases between. This CDR3 spans 16 amino acids. Germline CDR1 reads LNHDA; CDR2 reads SQIVND (reference sequence). The CDR3 spells CASSGGPVGANQPQHF. In nucleotides, the CDR3 is TGTGCCAGTAGTGGAGGTCCCGTAGGTGCCAATCAGCCCCAGCATTTT. The full variable domain, completed using reference TRBV19 and TRBJ1-5, is DGGITQSPKYLFRKEGQNVTLSCEQNLNHDAMYWYRQDPGQGLRLIYYSQIVNDFQKGDIAEGYSVSREKKESFPLTVTSAQKNPTAFYLCASSGGPVGANQPQHFGDGTRLSIL.

In its sample, this clonotype was seen a few times. The CDR3 region has the DNA TGTGCCAGCAACCTGGACGGAGGGAGTTCACCCCTCCACTTT. Translation: CASNLDGGSSPLHF. This rearrangement joins TRBV6-1 to TRBJ1-6, with unresolved D. The length of the CDR3 is 14 residues. V was cut by 7 bases and J by 9 bases, with 16 bases left in between. Germline V lookup: CDR1 MNHNS, CDR2 SASEGT.

This clonotype was counted at least ten times. For the CDR3, the DNA is TGTGCCAGCGAGGACACCCCAAGCACAGATACGCAGTATTTT. Translation: CASEDTPSTDTQYF. This chain links TRBV28 with TRBJ2-3; tentatively, D is TRBD1 (5 bases). The ends were cut back, 8 bases at V and 0 bases at J, with 12 bases in the middle. Germline assignment: CDR1 MDHEN and CDR2 SYDVKM. This CDR3 is 14 amino acids long.

This clonotype was recorded at least ten times. This chain joins TRBV20-1 and TRBJ1-5, with a possible D match to TRBD1 (5 bases). With 8 bases removed from V and 4 bases from J, the gap between germline ends came to 12 bases. The germline V gene has CDR1 DFQATT and CDR2 SNEGSKA (reference sequence). The CDR3 extends over 12 amino acids. The CDR3 bases are TGCAGTTCCCTTAAGGGGAATCAGCCCCAGCATTTT. Encoded protein: CSSLKGNQPQHF.

This clonotype was seen once. A read error may be the cause here, since a much bigger clone is one base away. The chain links TRBV28 to TRBJ2-7; TRBD2 is a possible D gene (5 bases). The CDR3 consists of 11 residues. The germline CDR1 and CDR2 sequences are MDHEN and SYDVKM. CDR3 amino acids: CASPSGNERYF. In nucleotides, the CDR3 is TGTGCCAGCCCCTCGGGGAACGAGCGGTACTTC.

This clonotype has a count of ten or more. The chain employs TRBV6-5 and TRBJ2-7, with 7 bases that match TRBD1. In germline, CDR1 is MNHEY, CDR2 SVGAGI. J was trimmed by 3 bases and V by 2 bases; bases with no gene match: 4. The CDR3 is 14 amino acids. The CDR3 DNA reads as TGTGCCAGCAGTTACACACAGGGGATCTACGAGCAGTACTTC. The encoded protein is CASSYTQGIYEQYF.

The chain combines TRBV29-1 with TRBJ1-2; 10 nucleotides agree with TRBD1. The CDR3 has 14 amino acids. The V segment lost 6 bases and the J segment 2 bases; nucleotides outside the gene matches: 6. Germline CDR1 is SQVTM and CDR2 is ANQGSEA. As DNA, the CDR3 is TGCAGCGTCGGGAGGACAGGGGGAAACTATGGCTACACCTTC. Amino acid sequence: CSVGRTGGNYGYTF.

This clonotype has only a few counts. CDR3 amino acids: CASKTGVRYEQYF. CDR3 nucleotides: TGTGCCAGTAAGACGGGAGTTAGGTACGAGCAGTACTTC. V gene TRBV6-1 combines with J gene TRBJ2-7; D possibly corresponds to TRBD2 (6 bases). This CDR3 contains 13 residues. V lost 9 bases to trimming and J lost 4 bases, with 16 bases between them. Germline lookup yields CDR1 MNHNS and CDR2 SASEGT.

This clonotype showed up just a few times. The gene calls are TRBV3-1 and TRBJ2-3; D remains unclear. The V gene's germline CDR1 is LGHDT and CDR2 YNNKEL (reference sequence). Trimming stripped 3 bases from V and 4 bases from J, with 17 bases between. The CDR3 runs to 16 residues. The CDR3 loop reads CASSHDLGVGADTQYF. The CDR3 coding sequence is TGTGCCAGCAGCCACGATCTAGGAGTTGGGGCAGATACGCAGTATTTT.

There are many counts of this clonotype. The V call is TRBV2, the J call TRBJ1-4; D might be TRBD1 (5 bases). Germline V gene sequence: CDR1 SNHLY, CDR2 FYNNEI. The CDR3 extends over 14 amino acids. The V gene lost 3 bases and the J gene lost 8 bases, with 13 bases spanning the gap. The CDR3 reads CASSDSVGGEKLFF. The CDR3 DNA follows: TGTGCCAGCAGTGATTCGGTCGGGGGGGAAAAACTGTTTTTT.

There are a few counts of this clonotype. This rearrangement joins TRBV6-1 to TRBJ2-7, with 9 bases that match TRBD1. After removal of 2 bases from V and 2 bases from J, the junction contained 7 bases not matched to a gene. CDR3 length equals 16 residues. Germline V CDR1 and CDR2: MNHNS, SASEGT. The DNA for the CDR3 is TGTGCCAGCAGTGAACTCATGAGGGACAGGGCCTACGAGCAGTACTTC. Translating it yields CASSELMRDRAYEQYF.

Only one count was recorded for this clonotype. This chain joins TRBV18 and TRBJ2-5; 8 bases line up with TRBD1. Germline V gives CDR1 KGHSH, CDR2 LQKENI. The CDR3 length is 15 residues. V shed 4 bases, J shed 0 bases, and the junction held 4 bases outside the gene matches. This CDR3 is CASSLTGADQETQYF. The CDR3 DNA reads as TGTGCCAGCTCACTGACAGGGGCGGACCAAGAGACCCAGTACTTC.

This clonotype was picked up a small number of times. The V gene is TRBV10-3, the J gene TRBJ1-3, with D possibly matching TRBD1 (5 bases). This CDR3 has 12 amino acids. In germline, CDR1 is ENHRY, CDR2 SYGVKD. V was pared by 10 bases and J by 3 bases, with 10 bases between. CDR3 residues: CATRGLGNTIYF. CDR3 DNA: TGTGCCACGAGGGGTCTTGGAAACACCATATATTTT.

The chain combines TRBV3-1 with TRBJ2-7, with 7 bases matching TRBD1. The CDR3 is made up of 14 amino acids. CDR1 is LGHDT and CDR2 is YNNKEL in the germline V gene (reference sequence). The J segment lost 3 bases and the V segment lost 5 bases, leaving 7 bases of the junction unmatched. CDR3 amino acids: CASSYRDRYYEQYF. CDR3 coding DNA: TGTGCCAGCAGCTACCGGGACAGATACTACGAGCAGTACTTC.

V gene TRBV18 combines with J gene TRBJ2-3; tentatively, D is TRBD1 (8 bases). CDR1 is KGHSH, CDR2 LQKENI, per germline. The CDR3 spans 15 residues. Trimming left V 3 bases short and J 4 bases short, with 14 bases between. The CDR3 sequence: CASSPRTGRADTQYF. CDR3 nucleotide sequence: TGTGCCAGCTCACCCCGGACAGGGAGGGCAGATACGCAGTATTTT. Variable domain in full (rest from reference TRBV18 and TRBJ2-3): NAGVMQNPRHLVRRRGQEARLRCSPMKGHSHVYWYRQLPEEGLKFMVYLQKENIIDESGMPKERFSAEFPKEGPSILRIQQVVRGDSAAYFCASSPRTGRADTQYFGPGTRLTVL.

Details on this clonotype: Possible read error: a much larger clone is one base away. The genes are TRBV7-9 and TRBJ2-3; 9 bases line up with TRBD2. Germline V gives CDR1 SEHNR, CDR2 FQNEAQ (reference sequence). The CDR3 is made up of 16 amino acids. J gave up 6 bases and V 3 bases, and 10 bases lay outside the gene matches. This CDR3 reads CASSFARAGGTDTQYF. DNA for the CDR3: TGTGCCAGCAGCTTTGCGCGGGCGGGAGGGACGGATACGCAGTATTTT.

The chain uses TRBV6-1 and TRBJ1-1, with a tentative D call TRBD1 (5 bases). CDR1 and CDR2 (germline): MNHNS, SASEGT. This CDR3 has 14 amino acids. The V gene lost 7 bases and the J gene lost 7 bases, with 19 bases spanning the gap. In DNA, the CDR3 is TGTGCCAGCATTCTACGGCAGGGCTTAAATGAAGCTTTCTTT. Translation: CASILRQGLNEAFF.

This clonotype showed up many times. V is TRBV28 and J is TRBJ2-7; D remains ambiguous. V was cut by 8 bases and J by 0 bases, with 23 bases left in between. Germline V CDR1 and CDR2: MDHEN, SYDVKM. This CDR3 region has 17 residues. In nucleotides, the CDR3 is TGTGCCAGCCCATGGGAACTACTGGCCCCCTACTCCTACGAGCAGTACTTC. Amino acids: CASPWELLAPYSYEQYF. The variable domain in full, with the rest retrieved from reference TRBV28 and TRBJ2-7, is DVKVTQSSRYLVKRTGEKVFLECVQDMDHENMFWYRQDPGLGLRLIYFSYDVKMKEKGDIPEGYSVSREKKERFSLILESASTNQTSMYLCASPWELLAPYSYEQYFGPGTRLTVT.

In this sample, this clonotype turned up a few times. This sequence may be a read error, since a much larger clone differs from it by one base. This chain joins TRBV7-2 and TRBJ2-5; perhaps D is TRBD1 or TRBD2 (6 bases each). Trimming shortened V by 8 bases and J by 2 bases, and 15 bases separated the two germline ends. CDR3 length: 14 amino acids. Per the germline V gene, CDR1 is SGHTA and CDR2 is FQGNSA. CDR3 bases: TGTGCCAGCGGCCAAGGGGGGTTGCAAGAGACCCAGTACTTC. Translation gives CASGQGGLQETQYF.

The rearrangement uses TRBV6-2 or TRBV6-3 and TRBJ1-2; 8 nucleotides match TRBD1. Germline-derived CDR1 and CDR2 are MNHEY and SVGEGT. This CDR3 is 14 amino acids long. V dropped 2 bases and J dropped 7; count of bases not matched to a gene: 6. The CDR3 is CASSYERTGFGYTF. The CDR3 DNA is TGTGCCAGCAGTTACGAGAGGACAGGGTTTGGCTACACCTTC.

V usage is TRBV30 and J usage is TRBJ1-5; 7 bases align to TRBD1. The trim removed 4 bases at V and 4 bases at J, leaving 16 bases unmatched. The germline V gene encodes CDR1 GTSNPN and CDR2 SVGIG (reference sequence). CDR3 size: 17 residues. The CDR3 DNA reads as TGTGCCTGGATCCCCGGGACAGCGGCCCTCCTAAATCAGCCCCAGCATTTT. Translation: CAWIPGTAALLNQPQHF. The whole variable domain, remainder taken from reference TRBV30 and TRBJ1-5, is SQTIHQWPATLVQPVGSPLSLECTVEGTSNPNLYWYRQAAGRGLQLLFYSVGIGQISSEVPQNLSASRPQDRQFILSSKKLLLSDSGFYLCAWIPGTAALLNQPQHFGDGTRLSIL.

V gene TRBV7-3 combines with J gene TRBJ2-3; D is possibly TRBD2 (5 bases). V was shortened by 8 bases and J by 1 base, with 19 bases between the two germline ends. CDR3 length: 16 amino acids. Germline V gives CDR1 SGHTA, CDR2 FQGTGA. This CDR3 reads CASSRSTGKGTDTQYF. The CDR3 DNA is TGTGCCAGCTCCCGTAGCACCGGGAAAGGCACAGATACGCAGTATTTT.

This clonotype was observed many times. The genes are TRBV28 and TRBJ1-1; weak D call: TRBD1 (6 bases). The CDR3 has 14 residues. In germline, CDR1 is MDHEN, CDR2 SYDVKM. V lost 8 bases to trimming and J lost 5 bases, with 18 bases between them. The CDR3 coding sequence is TGTGCCAGCCCCGGGAGGGTAGGGGGGACTGAAGCTTTCTTT. Its translation is CASPGRVGGTEAFF.

CDR3 sequence reads: CSASGGPGETQYF. DNA for the CDR3: TGCAGCGCCTCAGGAGGGCCAGGGGAGACCCAGTACTTC. The chain uses TRBV29-1 and TRBJ2-5; possible D gene TRBD2, 6 bases. Trimming took 7 bases from V and 5 from J, leaving 17 bases between them. Germline V gives CDR1 SQVTM, CDR2 ANQGSEA. This CDR3 has 13 residues.

This clonotype came up many times. The V and J genes are TRBV28 and TRBJ2-5, with TRBD1 identical over 8 bases. The V segment lost 3 bases and the J segment 5 bases; nucleotides outside the gene matches: 5. This CDR3 is 14 amino acids long. CDR1 and CDR2 from the germline V gene are MDHEN and SYDVKM. The CDR3 DNA is TGTGCCAGCAGTTTGGGGACAGGATGGGAGACCCAGTACTTC. The encoded protein is CASSLGTGWETQYF.

V and J are TRBV28 and TRBJ2-5; 8 nucleotides line up with TRBD2. Losses at the gene ends were 5 bases for V and 2 bases for J; bases not matched to a gene: 7. Germline loops: CDR1 MDHEN, CDR2 SYDVKM. The CDR3 consists of 15 residues. CDR3 amino acids: CASSGLSGTQETQYF. The CDR3 DNA reads TGTGCCAGCAGTGGTCTTAGCGGGACTCAAGAGACCCAGTACTTC.

This clonotype was counted many times. This chain joins TRBV5-1 and TRBJ1-2; 7 positions match TRBD1. After removal of 2 bases from V and 5 bases from J, the junction contained 12 bases not matched to a gene. The CDR3 totals 16 residues. Germline V gives CDR1 SGHRS, CDR2 YFSETQ. The CDR3: CASSFQTGPTIYGYTF. DNA for the CDR3: TGCGCCAGCAGCTTTCAGACAGGGCCTACAATATATGGCTACACCTTC.

This clonotype was observed a few times. The gene calls are TRBV20-1 and TRBJ1-5; the D is unclear. V lost 2 bases, J lost 7 bases, and 9 bases lay in between. The CDR3 runs to 12 residues. CDR1 DFQATT and CDR2 SNEGSKA come from the germline V gene (reference sequence). CDR3 nucleotides: TGCAGTGCTAGACAGGAGGGACAGCCCCAGCATTTT. Amino acid sequence: CSARQEGQPQHF.